This passage covers 9 T cell receptor beta chains from one sample sequenced in a study of OX40 agonist ivuxolimab in advanced cancers. Produced via immunoSEQ multiplex PCR; TCRdb's table is partial and in-frame only. The table includes about 110,000 clones, 90% detected once. The specimen was CD4+ or CD8+ T cells sorted from blood, collected in a trial of the OX40 agonist ivuxolimab. The receptor set was obtained from an adult with an advanced solid tumor such as melanoma, head and neck, liver or kidney cancer.

The chain has TRBV5-5 and TRBJ2-3; D is possibly TRBD2 (5 bases). Germline V gene lookup returns CDR1 SGHKS and CDR2 YYEKEE (reference sequence). V gave up 4 bases and J gave up 0 bases, with 15 bases separating them. The CDR3 is 16 residues long. CDR3 loop: CASSLRVRDSTDTQYF. In DNA form, the CDR3 reads TGTGCCAGCAGCCTCCGGGTGAGGGATAGCACAGATACGCAGTATTTT.

The chain joins TRBV7-2 to TRBJ2-1, with unresolved D. This CDR3 contains 12 residues. Germline CDR1 is SGHTA and CDR2 is FQGNSA. V was shortened by 3 bases and J by 6 bases, with 6 bases between the two germline ends. The CDR3 loop is CASSFTANEQFF. The CDR3 coding sequence is TGTGCCAGCAGCTTTACCGCCAATGAGCAGTTCTTC.

The gene calls are TRBV4-2 and TRBJ1-4; no definite D call. The germline gives CDR1 LGHNA, CDR2 YNFKEQ. This CDR3 spans 14 amino acids. V lost 0 bases and J 8 bases, leaving 10 bases between the germline ends. CDR3 region: CASSQDPDREKLFF. In DNA form, the CDR3 reads TGTGCCAGCAGCCAAGATCCGGATCGCGAAAAACTGTTTTTT.

The V call is TRBV7-8, the J call TRBJ2-1; the D is unclear. CDR3 length: 14 amino acids. Trimming removed 5 bases at V and 9 bases at J, with 17 bases between. Germline-derived CDR1 and CDR2 are SGHVS and FQNEAQ. The CDR3 coding sequence is TGTGCCAGCAGCCCCAGGACGGAAACGCCTGAGCAGTTCTTC. Translated: CASSPRTETPEQFF.

The gene calls are TRBV4-1 and TRBJ1-4; D remains unclear. Germline CDR1 is MGHRA and CDR2 is YSYEKL. CDR3 length: 13 residues. Trimming pared 5 bases from V and 6 bases from J, leaving 10 bases between. This CDR3 is CASSTGRYEKLFF. The DNA of the CDR3 is TGCGCCAGCAGCACCGGGAGATATGAAAAACTGTTTTTT.

In its sample, this clone was seen once. This chain connects TRBV9 to TRBJ2-7, with 7 positions matching TRBD1. CDR3 length: 14 residues. V shed 1 base, J shed 6 bases, and the junction held 7 bases outside the gene matches. Per germline, CDR1 SGDLS and CDR2 YYNGEE. CDR3 bases: TGTGCCAGCAGCGTACTGAGCCCAGGGGGCGAGCAGTACTTC. This encodes CASSVLSPGGEQYF.

This rearrangement joins TRBV9 to TRBJ2-7, with unresolved D. Germline CDR1 reads SGDLS; CDR2 reads YYNGEE. V was pared by 4 bases and J by 7 bases, with 9 bases between. The CDR3 has 11 amino acids. This CDR3 reads CASSLDGEQYF. In DNA form, the CDR3 reads TGTGCCAGCAGCCTAGACGGGGAGCAGTACTTC.

The chain carries TRBV2 and TRBJ2-5, with D possibly being TRBD2 (6 bases). Germline V gene lookup returns CDR1 SNHLY and CDR2 FYNNEI. Trimming took off 7 bases at V and 3 bases at J, with 12 bases between the two ends. The CDR3 is 13 residues long. CDR3 loop: CASTPGGKETQYF. CDR3 nucleotide sequence: TGTGCCAGCACGCCGGGCGGGAAAGAGACCCAGTACTTC.

The rearrangement joins TRBV7-2 to TRBJ2-5; tentatively, D is TRBD1 or TRBD2 (6 bases each). The V gene lost 3 bases and the J gene lost 5 bases, with 16 bases spanning the gap. Looked up from germline, CDR1 is SGHTA and CDR2 is FQGNSA. The CDR3 is made up of 15 amino acids. The CDR3 coding sequence is TGTGCCAGCAGCTTCACGGGGGCGCGTTTGGAGACCCAGTACTTC. Translated, it gives CASSFTGARLETQYF.